These T cell receptor beta chains were read from a single sample in a study of identical twins. One entry per CDR3 protein, called by TCRdb with MiXCR from the 5' RACE reads. This repertoire shows roughly 690,000 distinct CDR3 sequences, around 20% found once; its top ten account for around 4.4%. A further study also used this sample, focusing on T cells expressing NK-cell markers.

Material: PBMCs. These TCRs come from a woman in her late teens or twenties in good health. Each CDR3 is given with its conserved first and last residue. The order of the fields is CDR3 protein, CDR3 DNA, CDR3 length, clone size, J gene, V gene, D gene. D genes are given only for firm matches. Clone size is given for some rows only: seen once, a few or many times, or a class if the clone is expanded.

CDR3aa: CASSPPGQISYEQYF
CDR3nt: TGTGCCAGCTCACCTCCGGGGCAGATTTCCTACGAGCAGTACTTC
len: 15
abundance: NA
j_gene: TRBJ2-7
v_gene: TRBV18
d_gene: NA

CDR3aa: CASSRDTNTGELFF
CDR3nt: TGTGCCAGCAGCAGGGACACGAACACCGGGGAGCTGTTTTTT
len: 14
abundance: many
j_gene: TRBJ2-2
v_gene: TRBV9
d_gene: NA

CDR3aa: CASRRTNEQFF
CDR3nt: TGTGCCAGCAGGAGAACTAATGAGCAGTTCTTC
len: 11
abundance: NA
j_gene: TRBJ2-1
v_gene: TRBV12-3/TRBV12-4
d_gene: NA

CDR3aa: CSFVGSHKLF
CDR3nt: TGCAGTTTTGTGGGCTCCCACAAGCTCTTC
len: 10
abundance: few
j_gene: TRBJ2-1
v_gene: TRBV29-1
d_gene: NA

CDR3aa: CSASFIRGRNDEQFF
CDR3nt: TGCAGTGCTAGTTTCATTAGAGGTAGAAATGATGAGCAGTTCTTC
len: 15
abundance: few
j_gene: TRBJ2-1
v_gene: TRBV20-1
d_gene: NA

CDR3aa: CASSRQALAADTQYF
CDR3nt: TGTGCCAGCAGCCGTCAGGCCCTCGCGGCAGATACGCAGTATTTT
len: 15
abundance: NA
j_gene: TRBJ2-3
v_gene: TRBV7-9
d_gene: NA

CDR3aa: CSARVLRGTSGSIGTDTQYF
CDR3nt: TGCAGTGCTAGAGTCCTAAGGGGGACTAGCGGGAGTATTGGCACAGATACGCAGTATTTT
len: 20
abundance: NA
j_gene: TRBJ2-3
v_gene: TRBV20-1
d_gene: TRBD2

CDR3aa: CASSFGGDTDTQYF
CDR3nt: TGCGCCAGCAGCTTCGGGGGGGACACAGATACGCAGTATTTT
len: 14
abundance: few
j_gene: TRBJ2-3
v_gene: TRBV5-1
d_gene: TRBD2

CDR3aa: CASSSQGNLNTEAFF
CDR3nt: TGTGCCAGCAGTTCCCAGGGAAACCTGAACACTGAAGCTTTCTTT
len: 15
abundance: NA
j_gene: TRBJ1-1
v_gene: TRBV12-3/TRBV12-4
d_gene: NA

CDR3aa: CASSALRWGSDEQYF
CDR3nt: TGTGCCAGCAGCGCCCTGCGTTGGGGTAGCGACGAGCAGTACTTC
len: 15
abundance: few
j_gene: TRBJ2-7
v_gene: TRBV6-1
d_gene: NA

CDR3aa: CASSQGTVSSYEQYF
CDR3nt: TGTGCCAGCAGTCAGGGGACAGTGAGCTCCTACGAGCAGTACTTC
len: 15
abundance: few
j_gene: TRBJ2-7
v_gene: TRBV7-6
d_gene: TRBD1

CDR3aa: CASSFLQGVRETQYF
CDR3nt: TGTGCCAGCAGCTTTTTACAGGGAGTGAGAGAGACCCAGTACTTC
len: 15
abundance: NA
j_gene: TRBJ2-5
v_gene: TRBV7-9
d_gene: NA

CDR3aa: CASSPSRQAQFF
CDR3nt: TGTGCCAGCAGCCCCTCCCGACAGGCACAGTTCTTC
len: 12
abundance: NA
j_gene: TRBJ2-1
v_gene: TRBV5-6
d_gene: NA

CDR3aa: CASSPRGQLGASYEQYF
CDR3nt: TGTGCCAGCAGCCCAAGGGGTCAACTAGGAGCCTCCTACGAGCAGTACTTC
len: 17
abundance: NA
j_gene: TRBJ2-7
v_gene: TRBV27
d_gene: NA

CDR3aa: CASSLASQLEQYF
CDR3nt: TGTGCCAGCAGCTTAGCGAGCCAGCTAGAGCAGTACTTC
len: 13
abundance: NA
j_gene: TRBJ2-7
v_gene: TRBV7-6
d_gene: NA

CDR3aa: CATSRETPDRSYEQYF
CDR3nt: TGTGCCACCAGCAGAGAAACCCCTGACAGGTCCTACGAGCAGTACTTC
len: 16
abundance: few
j_gene: TRBJ2-7
v_gene: TRBV15
d_gene: NA

CDR3aa: CASSSTTSLMNQFF
CDR3nt: TGTGCCAGCAGTTCTACTACTTCCCTCATGAATCAGTTCTTC
len: 14
abundance: few
j_gene: TRBJ2-1
v_gene: TRBV6-5
d_gene: NA

CDR3aa: CASSPTQLGVAFF
CDR3nt: TGTGCCAGCAGCCCGACACAATTGGGGGTGGCTTTCTTT
len: 13
abundance: NA
j_gene: TRBJ1-1
v_gene: TRBV7-3
d_gene: NA

CDR3aa: CASSETSRAGVEQYF
CDR3nt: TGTGCCAGCAGTGAGACATCCCGCGCGGGAGTAGAGCAGTACTTC
len: 15
abundance: NA
j_gene: TRBJ2-7
v_gene: TRBV25-1
d_gene: TRBD2

CDR3aa: CASRVQGAGTNYGYTF
CDR3nt: TGTGCCAGCAGGGTACAGGGGGCAGGAACTAACTATGGCTACACCTTC
len: 16
abundance: few
j_gene: TRBJ1-2
v_gene: TRBV28
d_gene: TRBD1

CDR3aa: CASSKSGGNTGANVLTF
CDR3nt: TGTGCCAGCAGCAAAAGTGGAGGCAACACTGGGGCCAACGTCCTGACTTTC
len: 17
abundance: NA
j_gene: TRBJ2-6
v_gene: TRBV21-1
d_gene: NA

CDR3aa: CASSFESIGTGAYEQYF
CDR3nt: TGCGCCAGCAGCTTCGAATCCATCGGGACAGGGGCCTACGAGCAGTACTTC
len: 17
abundance: few
j_gene: TRBJ2-7
v_gene: TRBV5-1
d_gene: TRBD1

CDR3aa: CASSGLAGDASSYNEQFF
CDR3nt: TGTGCCAGCAGTGGACTAGCGGGAGATGCGAGCTCCTACAATGAGCAGTTCTTC
len: 18
abundance: NA
j_gene: TRBJ2-1
v_gene: TRBV9
d_gene: TRBD2

CDR3aa: CASRNMNTGELFF
CDR3nt: TGTGCCAGCAGAAATATGAACACCGGGGAGCTGTTTTTT
len: 13
abundance: few
j_gene: TRBJ2-2
v_gene: TRBV9
d_gene: NA

CDR3aa: CASSLKGEYTGELFF
CDR3nt: TGTGCCAGCAGTTTAAAGGGAGAGTACACCGGGGAGCTGTTTTTT
len: 15
abundance: many
j_gene: TRBJ2-2
v_gene: TRBV12-3/TRBV12-4
d_gene: NA

CDR3aa: CASWEGVTGTDTQYF
CDR3nt: TGTGCCTCATGGGAGGGAGTGACGGGCACAGATACGCAGTATTTT
len: 15
abundance: few
j_gene: TRBJ2-3
v_gene: TRBV10-3
d_gene: TRBD2

CDR3aa: CASSPSQNTEAFF
CDR3nt: TGCGCCAGCAGCCCCTCCCAGAACACTGAAGCTTTCTTT
len: 13
abundance: many
j_gene: TRBJ1-1
v_gene: TRBV5-1
d_gene: NA

CDR3aa: CASSPQDNEQFF
CDR3nt: TGTGCCAGCTCACCACAGGACAATGAGCAGTTCTTC
len: 12
abundance: few
j_gene: TRBJ2-1
v_gene: TRBV18
d_gene: NA

CDR3aa: CASSKGYNQPQHF
CDR3nt: TGTGCCAGTAGTAAAGGGTACAATCAGCCCCAGCATTTT
len: 13
abundance: NA
j_gene: TRBJ1-5
v_gene: TRBV19
d_gene: NA